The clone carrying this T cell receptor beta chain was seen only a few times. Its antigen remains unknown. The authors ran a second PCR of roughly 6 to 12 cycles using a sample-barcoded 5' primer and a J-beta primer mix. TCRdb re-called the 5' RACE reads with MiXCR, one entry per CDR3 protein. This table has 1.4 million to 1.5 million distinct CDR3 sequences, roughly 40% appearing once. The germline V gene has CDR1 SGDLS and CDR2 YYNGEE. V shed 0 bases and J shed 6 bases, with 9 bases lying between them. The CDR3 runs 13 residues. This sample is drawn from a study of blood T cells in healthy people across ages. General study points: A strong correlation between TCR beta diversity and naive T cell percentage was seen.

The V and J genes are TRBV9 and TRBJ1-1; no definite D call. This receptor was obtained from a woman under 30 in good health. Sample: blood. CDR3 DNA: TGTGCCAGCAGCGTAGAAGGGAGGTCTGAAGCTTTCTTT. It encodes CASSVEGRSEAFF. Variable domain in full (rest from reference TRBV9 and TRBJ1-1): DSGVTQTPKHLITATGQRVTLRCSPRSGDLSVYWYQQSLDQGLQFLIQYYNGEERAKGNILERFSAQQFPDLHSELNLSSLELGDSALYFCASSVEGRSEAFFGQGTRLTVV.